This T cell receptor beta chain was observed in a study of CD8 T cells in Susac syndrome. A quantity of roughly 0.5 to 1 ug RNA underwent reverse transcription using random hexamers. TCRdb independently ran MiXCR on the immunoSEQ multiplex PCR reads; one entry per CDR3 protein. The data show about 300,000 distinct CDR3 sequences, over 75% seen once. TCR beta sequences were obtained from blood CD8+ and CD4+ T cells. There are 17 residues in the CDR3. Between the trimmed V and J ends, which lost 2 bases and 0 bases, there was a span of 14 bases. Germline CDR1 reads KGHSH; CDR2 reads LQKENI. Sequenced sample: CD8+ T cells from PBMCs. This rearrangement joins TRBV18 to TRBJ1-5; maybe TRBD1 (6 bases). This sequence was found in a human donor with multiple sclerosis. The CDR3 spells CASSPEVAGASNQPQHF. The CDR3 DNA is TGTGCCAGCTCACCAGAGGTCGCAGGGGCTAGCAATCAGCCCCAGCATTTT.